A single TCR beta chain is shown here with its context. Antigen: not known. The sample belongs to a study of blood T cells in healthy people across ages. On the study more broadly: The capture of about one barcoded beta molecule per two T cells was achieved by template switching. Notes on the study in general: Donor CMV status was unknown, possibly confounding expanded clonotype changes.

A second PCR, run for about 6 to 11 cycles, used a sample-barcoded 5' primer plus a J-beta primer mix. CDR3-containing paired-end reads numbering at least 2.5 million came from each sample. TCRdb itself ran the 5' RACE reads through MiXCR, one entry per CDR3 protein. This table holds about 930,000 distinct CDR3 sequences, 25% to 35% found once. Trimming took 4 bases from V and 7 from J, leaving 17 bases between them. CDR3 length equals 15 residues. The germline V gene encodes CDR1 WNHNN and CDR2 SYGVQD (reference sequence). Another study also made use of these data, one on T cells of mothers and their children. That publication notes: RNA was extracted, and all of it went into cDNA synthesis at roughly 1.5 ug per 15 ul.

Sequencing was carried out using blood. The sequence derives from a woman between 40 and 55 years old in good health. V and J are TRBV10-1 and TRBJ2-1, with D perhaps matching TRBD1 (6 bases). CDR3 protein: CASSGGFGGRNEQFF. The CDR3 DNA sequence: TGCGCCAGCAGTGGGGGCTTTGGGGGCAGGAATGAGCAGTTCTTC.